This T cell receptor beta chain came from a study of regulatory T cells in long-lasting Graves disease. Time point in this sample: newly diagnosed GD, antithyroid drugs for less than 3 months. PBMC-extracted RNA yielded the TCR library. The CDR3 consists of 16 residues. V was pared by 0 bases and J by 4 bases, with 16 bases between. The V gene's germline CDR1 is SGDLS and CDR2 YYNGEE. TCR beta libraries were built with iRepertoire HTBI primers and Arm-PCR of CDR3 regions. TCRdb called the multiplex PCR reads again in MiXCR, with one record for every CDR3 protein. This table has about 420,000 distinct CDR3 sequences, about 17% appearing once. The sample also formed part of further work on T cells in Graves' hyperthyroidism and ophthalmopathy.

This specimen was peripheral blood mononuclear cells (PBMCs), taken at new diagnosis, from a patient treated with antithyroid drugs. The V call is TRBV9, the J call TRBJ1-2, with a possible D match to TRBD1 (5 bases). This TCR was recovered from a woman under 30 with Graves disease. CDR3 nucleotides: TGTGCCAGCAGCGTAGAGCCGGGGGGGAGAGGCTATGGCTACACCTTC. Translation: CASSVEPGGRGYGYTF.